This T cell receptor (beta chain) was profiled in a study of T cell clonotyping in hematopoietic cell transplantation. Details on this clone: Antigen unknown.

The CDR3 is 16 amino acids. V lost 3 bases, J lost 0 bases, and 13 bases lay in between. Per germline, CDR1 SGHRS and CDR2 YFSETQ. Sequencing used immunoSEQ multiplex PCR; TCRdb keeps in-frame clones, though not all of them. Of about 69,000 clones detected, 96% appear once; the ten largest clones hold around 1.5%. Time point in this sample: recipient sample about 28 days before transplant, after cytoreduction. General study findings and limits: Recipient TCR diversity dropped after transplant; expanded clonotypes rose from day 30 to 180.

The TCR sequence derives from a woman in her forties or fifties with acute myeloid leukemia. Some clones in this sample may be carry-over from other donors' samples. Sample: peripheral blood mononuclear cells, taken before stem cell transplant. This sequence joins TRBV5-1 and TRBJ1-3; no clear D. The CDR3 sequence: CASSYATVSSGNTIYF. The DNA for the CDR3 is TGCGCCAGCAGCTATGCCACAGTCAGCTCTGGAAACACCATATATTTT.